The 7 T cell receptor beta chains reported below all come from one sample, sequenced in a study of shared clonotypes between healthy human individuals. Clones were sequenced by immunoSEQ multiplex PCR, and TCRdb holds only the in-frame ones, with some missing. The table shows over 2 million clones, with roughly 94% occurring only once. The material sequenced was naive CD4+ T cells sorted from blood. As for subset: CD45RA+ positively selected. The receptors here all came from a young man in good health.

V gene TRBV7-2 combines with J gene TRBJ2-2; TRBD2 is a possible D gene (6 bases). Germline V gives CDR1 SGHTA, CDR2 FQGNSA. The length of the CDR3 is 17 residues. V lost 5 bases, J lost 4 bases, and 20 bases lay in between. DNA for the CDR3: TGTGCCAGCAGCCCCCCGGAGGGGTTTTTTGGCACCGGGGAGCTGTTTTTT. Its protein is CASSPPEGFFGTGELFF.

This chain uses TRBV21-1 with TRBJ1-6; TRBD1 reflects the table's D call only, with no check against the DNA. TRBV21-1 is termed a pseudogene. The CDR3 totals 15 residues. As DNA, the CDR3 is TGTGCCAGCGGGAAGGACAGGGCGTGCGATTCACCCCTCCACTTT. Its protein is CASGKDRACDSPLHF.

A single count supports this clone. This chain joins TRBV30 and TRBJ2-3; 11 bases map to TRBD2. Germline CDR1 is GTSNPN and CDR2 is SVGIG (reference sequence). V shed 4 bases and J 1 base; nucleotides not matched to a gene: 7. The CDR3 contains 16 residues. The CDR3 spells CAWKMVAGGRTDTQYF. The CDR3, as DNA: TGTGCCTGGAAAATGGTAGCGGGAGGGCGCACAGATACGCAGTATTTT.

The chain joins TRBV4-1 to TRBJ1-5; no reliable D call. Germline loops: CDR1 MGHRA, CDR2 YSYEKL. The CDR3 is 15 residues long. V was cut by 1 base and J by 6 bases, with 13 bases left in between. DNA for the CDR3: TGCGCCAGCAGCCAAGGACTGGGTGGAACTCAGCCCCAGCATTTT. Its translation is CASSQGLGGTQPQHF.

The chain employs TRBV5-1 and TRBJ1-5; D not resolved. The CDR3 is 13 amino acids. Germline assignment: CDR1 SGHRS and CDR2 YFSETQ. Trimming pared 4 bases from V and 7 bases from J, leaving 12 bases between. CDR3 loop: CASSEQSGQPQHF. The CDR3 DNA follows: TGCGCCAGCAGCGAACAGTCGGGGCAGCCCCAGCATTTT.

The CDR3 here is CASMVRSASGDEQFF. The CDR3 coding sequence is TGTGCCAGCATGGTACGGAGCGCGTCGGGTGATGAGCAGTTCTTC. The V call is TRBV28, the J call TRBJ2-1; D gene ambiguous. The V end lost 7 bases, the J end lost 8 bases, and 21 bases lay between the germline ends. The CDR3 is 15 amino acids. CDR1 and CDR2 (germline): MDHEN, SYDVKM.

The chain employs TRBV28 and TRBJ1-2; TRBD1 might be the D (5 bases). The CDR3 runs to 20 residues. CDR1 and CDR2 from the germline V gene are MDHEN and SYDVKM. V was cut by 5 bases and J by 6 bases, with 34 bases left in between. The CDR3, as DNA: TGTGCCAGCAGTGGGGCCCGAAAATCGACAGCGGGCTCCCGCTGGGATGGCTACACCTTC. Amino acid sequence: CASSGARKSTAGSRWDGYTF.